The 32 T cell receptor beta chains in this list originate from one sample, sequenced in a study of OX40 agonist ivuxolimab in advanced cancers. Using immunoSEQ multiplex PCR, the repertoire was profiled, and TCRdb retains in-frame clones only, with some absent. Altogether under 40,000 clones are present, approximately 89% being singletons, with the ten largest covering 0.9% to 0.95%. The sequences come from CD4+ or CD8+ T cells sorted from blood, collected in a trial of the OX40 agonist ivuxolimab. These receptors were taken from an adult with an advanced solid tumor such as melanoma, head and neck, liver or kidney cancer.

The chain couples TRBV11-2 to TRBJ2-5; D is perhaps TRBD1 or TRBD2 (6 bases each). This CDR3 comprises 15 residues. Looked up from germline, CDR1 is SGHAT and CDR2 is FQNNGV. V gave up 2 bases and J gave up 3 bases, with 13 bases separating them. The CDR3 loop reads CASSLLWRGEETQYF. Written as DNA, the CDR3 is TGTGCCAGCAGCTTACTCTGGAGGGGGGAAGAGACCCAGTACTTC. The entire variable domain, with the rest obtained from reference TRBV11-2 and TRBJ2-5, is as follows: EAGVAQSPRYKIIEKRQSVAFWCNPISGHATLYWYQQILGQGPKLLIQFQNNGVVDDSQLPKDRFSAERLKGVDSTLKIQPAKLEDSAVYLCASSLLWRGEETQYFGPGTRLLVL.

This chain joins TRBV19 and TRBJ2-5, with D perhaps matching TRBD1 (6 bases). Per the germline V gene, CDR1 is LNHDA and CDR2 is SQIVND (reference sequence). This CDR3 has 14 amino acids. V lost 3 bases and J lost 5, with 13 bases in between. As DNA, the CDR3 is TGTGCCAGTAGTATCGGCACAGGGTTGGAGACCCAGTACTTC. Translating it yields CASSIGTGLETQYF.

This clone was seen once. The gene calls are TRBV9 and TRBJ2-1; D is unclear. Germline assignment: CDR1 SGDLS and CDR2 YYNGEE. Trimming left V 2 bases short and J 1 base short, with 4 bases between. The CDR3 has 13 amino acids. The CDR3 reads CASSVQSYNEQFF. The CDR3 DNA reads TGTGCCAGCAGCGTTCAGTCCTACAATGAGCAGTTCTTC.

The rearrangement uses TRBV6-6 and TRBJ1-4; maybe TRBD1 (6 bases). The CDR3 spans 15 residues. Germline loops: CDR1 MNHNY, CDR2 SVGAGI (reference sequence). Trimming took 6 bases from V and 3 from J, leaving 14 bases between them. The DNA for the CDR3 is TGTGCCAGCAGCCGATACAGGGCCTCTAATGAAAAACTGTTTTTT. Its protein is CASSRYRASNEKLFF.

CDR3 loop: CASSFPFGSRNQPQHF. As DNA, the CDR3 is TGTGCCAGCAGCTTTCCGTTCGGGAGCCGCAATCAGCCCCAGCATTTT. The V gene is TRBV5-7, the J gene TRBJ1-5, with D uncertain. TRBV5-7 qualifies as an ORF whose function is uncertain. With 2 bases removed from V and 2 bases from J, the gap between germline ends came to 14 bases. This CDR3 spans 16 amino acids.

The chain joins TRBV10-2 to TRBJ2-7; 7 positions agree with TRBD1. The V and J ends lost 5 bases and 3 bases, in that order; junction bases with no gene match: 4. This CDR3 has 13 residues. Germline CDR1 is WSHSY and CDR2 is SAAADI. DNA for the CDR3: TGCGCCAGCAGTTCCGACAGGGACTACGAGCAGTACTTC. Translation: CASSSDRDYEQYF.

The chain joins TRBV11-1 to TRBJ2-4; 9 bases fit TRBD1. The germline V gene has CDR1 SGHAT and CDR2 FQDESV (reference sequence). The CDR3 length is 14 residues. J lost 5 bases, V lost 4 bases, and 3 bases had no gene match. CDR3 DNA sequence: TGTGCCAGCAGCTCGGGACAGGGTCAAAACATTCAGTACTTC. This sequence encodes CASSSGQGQNIQYF.

CDR3 sequence (DNA): TGTGCCTGGACGAGGGGAGAGACCCAGTACTTC. This encodes CAWTRGETQYF. The V gene is TRBV30, the J gene TRBJ2-5; D may be TRBD1 or TRBD2 (5 bases each). V dropped 4 bases and J dropped 4 bases, with 7 bases sitting between them. This CDR3 comprises 11 residues. The germline V gene encodes CDR1 GTSNPN and CDR2 SVGIG (reference sequence).

In DNA form, the CDR3 reads TGTGCCAGCAGCTTGCGGGGGGACGAAAAACTGTTTTTT. Its translation: CASSLRGDEKLFF. The V call is TRBV5-6, the J call TRBJ1-4, with a tentative D call TRBD1 (5 bases). The CDR3 length is 13 residues. The V and J ends lost 1 base and 8 bases respectively, with 9 bases between them. Germline values: CDR1 SGHDT, CDR2 YYEEEE.

The chain employs TRBV7-6 and TRBJ1-4; no clear D. V lost 1 base and J lost 2, with 2 bases in between. Germline V lookup: CDR1 SGHVS, CDR2 FNYEAQ. This CDR3 contains 13 residues. CDR3 amino acids: CASSLVTNEKLFF. The CDR3 DNA is TGTGCCAGCAGCTTAGTTACTAATGAAAAACTGTTTTTT.

The chain joins TRBV30 to TRBJ2-1; unclear D gene. The CDR3 loop spans 12 amino acids. Trimming took 4 bases from V and 3 from J, leaving 7 bases between them. Germline CDR1 is GTSNPN and CDR2 is SVGIG (reference sequence). Here the CDR3 DNA reads TGTGCCTGGATGGTAAACTACAATGAGCAGTTCTTC. This encodes CAWMVNYNEQFF.

The chain carries TRBV19 and TRBJ1-2; 8 nucleotides match TRBD1. CDR1 is LNHDA, CDR2 SQIVND, per germline (reference sequence). CDR3 length: 14 residues. Trimming took 5 bases from V and 4 from J; bases not matched to a gene: 6. The CDR3 DNA reads TGTGCCAGTAGTCCTAGGACAGGGCGCTATGGCTACACCTTC. It encodes CASSPRTGRYGYTF.

V gene TRBV6-6 combines with J gene TRBJ1-1; D gene uncertain. CDR1 and CDR2 (germline): MNHNY, SVGAGI (reference sequence). V was cut by 3 bases and J by 0 bases, with 5 bases left in between. The CDR3 totals 13 residues. The CDR3 region has the DNA TGTGCCAGCAGTTATACAGTGAACACTGAAGCTTTCTTT. Translation: CASSYTVNTEAFF.

The chain recombines TRBV6-4 with TRBJ2-1; the match to TRBD1 covers 7 bases. The CDR3 sequence is 13 residues long. V was pared by 2 bases and J by 10 bases, with 5 bases of the junction left unmatched. Germline V CDR1 and CDR2: MRHNA, SNTAGT. The CDR3 protein is CASSDRGRGEQFF. The CDR3 DNA sequence: TGTGCCAGCAGTGACAGGGGGCGCGGGGAGCAGTTCTTC.

V and J are TRBV28 and TRBJ2-3; a possible D gene is TRBD2 (6 bases). CDR3 length: 14 residues. In germline, CDR1 is MDHEN, CDR2 SYDVKM. Trimming shortened V by 5 bases and J by 3 bases, and 12 bases separated the two germline ends. The CDR3 region is CASSPYGGTDTQYF. CDR3 DNA sequence: TGTGCCAGCAGTCCTTATGGGGGGACAGATACGCAGTATTTT.

The table lists this clone with a count of one. This sequence joins TRBV2 and TRBJ2-2, with 7 positions matching TRBD2. The germline CDR1 and CDR2 sequences are SNHLY and FYNNEI. The CDR3 consists of 18 residues. Losses at the gene ends were 1 base for V and 7 bases for J; bases not matched to a gene: 15. CDR3 region: CASSEDWGGSLKGGELFF. CDR3 nucleotides: TGTGCCAGCAGTGAAGATTGGGGCGGGAGTTTGAAAGGCGGGGAGCTGTTTTTT.

The chain carries TRBV28 and TRBJ1-6, with 9 bases matching TRBD1. The CDR3 extends over 11 amino acids. V gave up 5 bases and J gave up 14 bases; unmatched junction bases: 1. Germline V lookup: CDR1 MDHEN, CDR2 SYDVKM. CDR3 sequence: CASSRQGALHF. CDR3 bases: TGTGCCAGCAGTCGACAGGGGGCCCTCCACTTT.

This clone came up once. This rearrangement joins TRBV6-5 to TRBJ2-1, with TRBD1 as a possible D gene (6 bases). Trimming took 9 bases from V and 5 from J, leaving 14 bases between them. CDR1 MNHEY and CDR2 SVGAGI come from the germline V gene. The CDR3 is 13 residues long. This CDR3 reads CASRRQADNEQFF. The CDR3 DNA reads TGTGCCAGTCGGCGACAGGCGGACAATGAGCAGTTCTTC.

The chain recombines TRBV6-6 with TRBJ2-1; 8 bases agree with TRBD2. The CDR3 spans 16 residues. From germline, CDR1 is MNHNY and CDR2 SVGAGI (reference sequence). V shed 2 bases, J shed 9 bases, and the junction held 12 bases outside the gene matches. The CDR3 here is CASSYPEGTRGGEQFF. Written as DNA, the CDR3 is TGTGCCAGCAGTTACCCGGAAGGGACTAGGGGCGGTGAGCAGTTCTTC.

V gene TRBV18 combines with J gene TRBJ2-6; 9 bases are shared with TRBD1. The CDR3 runs to 18 residues. Trimming cost V 2 bases and J 2 bases; bases outside gene matches: 7. CDR1 and CDR2 from the germline V gene are KGHSH and LQKENI. In nucleotides, the CDR3 is TGTGCCAGCTCACCAACCGGACAGGGGAATGCTGGGGCCAACGTCCTGACTTTC. This encodes CASSPTGQGNAGANVLTF.

The chain has TRBV9 and TRBJ2-3; TRBD2 matches 8 bases. The CDR3 covers 13 residues. CDR1 SGDLS and CDR2 YYNGEE come from the germline V gene. Trimming cost V 7 bases and J 5 bases; bases outside gene matches: 6. CDR3 in DNA: TGTGCCAGCCGCCCAGCGGGAGAAGATACGCAGTATTTT. Amino acids: CASRPAGEDTQYF.

The rearrangement joins TRBV7-3 to TRBJ1-1; D is uncertain. V shed 5 bases and J shed 1 base, with 11 bases lying between them. From germline, CDR1 is SGHTA and CDR2 FQGTGA. The CDR3 sequence is 14 residues long. The CDR3 nucleotides are TGTGCCAGCAGCCCAGGACTTAGGAACACTGAAGCTTTCTTT. This translates into CASSPGLRNTEAFF.

The chain couples TRBV10-1 to TRBJ2-5; tentative D call: TRBD1 (6 bases). Germline V lookup: CDR1 WNHNN, CDR2 SYGVQD (reference sequence). The V end was cut by 3 bases, the J end by 4 bases, with 12 bases between. The CDR3 length is 14 residues. The chain's CDR3 is CASSDTGYRETQYF. The CDR3 DNA reads TGCGCCAGCAGTGATACAGGGTATCGAGAGACCCAGTACTTC.

This clone was counted a single time. This chain links TRBV13 with TRBJ2-1; TRBD2 aligns across 14 bases. J gave up 0 bases and V 4 bases, and 11 bases lay outside the gene matches. CDR3 length: 20 residues. Germline CDR1 and CDR2: PRHDT and FYEKMQ (reference sequence). The CDR3 bases are TGTGCCAGCAGCTCCTACTCGCGGACTAGCGGGAGGAGCTCCTACAATGAGCAGTTCTTC. Encoded protein: CASSSYSRTSGRSSYNEQFF.

Here the CDR3 DNA reads TGCGCCAGCAGCTTGGCCATCGGCGGGGAGCTGTTTTTT. Its protein is CASSLAIGGELFF. The V gene is TRBV5-1, the J gene TRBJ2-2; no firm D call. The V gene lost 0 bases and the J gene lost 7 bases, with 7 bases spanning the gap. CDR3 size: 13 residues. Germline values: CDR1 SGHRS, CDR2 YFSETQ.

The chain combines TRBV14 with TRBJ2-1, with D uncertain. The CDR3 loop spans 11 amino acids. With 4 bases removed from V and 9 bases from J, the gap between germline ends came to 7 bases. CDR1 and CDR2 (germline): SGHDN, FVKESK. DNA for the CDR3: TGTGCCAGCAGCCCTAGTGGTGAGCAGTTCTTC. Protein sequence: CASSPSGEQFF. Using reference TRBV14 and TRBJ2-1 for the parts outside the CDR3, the full variable domain is EAGVTQFPSHSVIEKGQTVTLRCDPISGHDNLYWYRRVMGKEIKFLLHFVKESKQDESGMPNNRFLAERTGGTYSTLKVQPAELEDSGVYFCASSPSGEQFFGPGTRLTVL.

This clone was counted a single time. The J gene is TRBJ1-2, the V gene TRBV9; the D gene is possibly TRBD1 (5 bases). This CDR3 spans 13 amino acids. CDR1 and CDR2 (germline): SGDLS, YYNGEE. Trimming shortened V by 3 bases and J by 3 bases, and 9 bases separated the two germline ends. This CDR3 reads CASSASRDYGYTF. The CDR3 coding sequence is TGTGCCAGCAGCGCATCCAGGGACTATGGCTACACCTTC.

The V gene is TRBV5-6, the J gene TRBJ1-1, with D hard to call. Germline V gives CDR1 SGHDT, CDR2 YYEEEE. V lost 3 bases, J lost 5 bases, and 8 bases lay in between. This CDR3 region has 12 residues. CDR3 DNA: TGTGCCAGCAGCTCTTACGGGACTGAAGCTTTCTTT. The encoded protein is CASSSYGTEAFF.

The chain employs TRBV4-3 and TRBJ2-2; a weak D match, TRBD1 (7 bases). The V end lost 4 bases, the J end lost 4 bases, and 10 bases lay between the germline ends. Germline CDR1 reads LGHNA; CDR2 reads YSLEER. The CDR3 is 14 amino acids. The CDR3 coding sequence is TGCGCCAGCAGCCGACAGGGAGGCACCGGGGAGCTGTTTTTT. Translation: CASSRQGGTGELFF.

The V call is TRBV7-9, the J call TRBJ2-1; 13 bases map to TRBD2. Germline V gene lookup returns CDR1 SEHNR and CDR2 FQNEAQ (reference sequence). The CDR3 sequence is 18 residues long. Trimming at V came to 5 bases and at J to 1 base, leaving 8 bases not matched to a gene. The CDR3 is CASSPTSGRAASYNEQFF. The DNA for the CDR3 is TGTGCCAGCAGCCCCACTAGCGGGAGGGCCGCGTCCTACAATGAGCAGTTCTTC.

Here the CDR3 reads CASSQDPAREQFF. The DNA for the CDR3 is TGCGCCAGCAGCCAAGACCCAGCCCGAGAGCAGTTCTTC. The V gene is TRBV4-3, the J gene TRBJ2-1; D gene uncertain. The germline V gene has CDR1 LGHNA and CDR2 YSLEER. V lost 0 bases and J lost 10, with 10 bases in between. This CDR3 region has 13 residues.

This chain links TRBV5-1 with TRBJ1-6; unclear D gene. The germline V gene has CDR1 SGHRS and CDR2 YFSETQ. This CDR3 contains 13 residues. Trimming cost V 4 bases and J 7 bases, with 9 bases left between them. The CDR3 spells CASSGRPNSPLHF. In nucleotides, the CDR3 is TGCGCCAGCAGCGGGAGGCCAAATTCACCCCTCCACTTT. Supplemented by reference TRBV5-1 and TRBJ1-6, the full variable domain reads KAGVTQTPRYLIKTRGQQVTLSCSPISGHRSVSWYQQTPGQGLQFLFEYFSETQRNKGNFPGRFSGRQFSNSRSEMNVSTLELGDSALYLCASSGRPNSPLHFGNGTRLTVT.